This TCR beta chain was found in a study of T cell clonality in common variable immunodeficiency. Study-level points and caveats: Fewer deletions and N-nucleotide insertions were reportedly seen in common variable immunodeficiency TCR beta sequences. CVID subjects had higher TCRbeta clonality than healthy controls, most marked in about a third.

The table came from immunoSEQ multiplex PCR; TCRdb's copy has only in-frame clones and leaves some out. The sample is made up of about 28,000 clones, none counted only once. This clone was recorded many times. Its antigen is undetermined. Blood came from CVID subjects not ill and not taking immunomodulatory or immunosuppressive medication. This receptor was obtained from a human donor with common variable immunodeficiency. Input material: peripheral blood mononuclear cells.

The CDR3 sequence: CSARKARSGDSTDTQYF. The part of the CDR3 DNA that was read is TGCAGTGCTAGGAAAGCACGGAGCGGCGATAGCACAGATACG. The chain uses TRBV20-1 and TRBJ2-3; a weak D match, TRBD2 (5 bases). Read data end 3 residues before the CDR3 end; the end is taken from the germline J gene. Per the germline V gene, CDR1 is DFQATT and CDR2 is SNEGSKA (reference sequence). V was clipped by 3 bases and J by 0 bases, with 19 bases between them. The CDR3 spans 17 residues.